A single sample gave rise to the 32 T cell receptor beta chains below, sequenced in a study of radiotherapy plus CTLA-4 blockade in lung cancer. The assay was immunoSEQ multiplex PCR, and TCRdb's table has in-frame clones only and misses some. The sample holds 50,000 or so clones, around 69% seen once. Source: peripheral blood, taken from a patient treated with radiotherapy plus ipilimumab. Receptors were obtained from a human donor with non-small cell lung cancer who had stable disease on radiotherapy plus ipilimumab.

The chain couples TRBV11-2 to TRBJ2-7, with D tentatively TRBD2 (5 bases). Germline V gives CDR1 SGHAT, CDR2 FQNNGV. The CDR3 extends over 13 amino acids. Trimming took off 5 bases at V and 1 base at J, with 9 bases between the two ends. The CDR3 DNA is TGTGCCAGCAGCCCGGGGATATCCTACGAGCAGTACGTC. This codes for CASSPGISYEQYV.

The gene calls are TRBV6-5 and TRBJ1-3; a weak D match, TRBD1 (5 bases). The CDR3 has 14 amino acids. Germline values: CDR1 MNHEY, CDR2 SVGAGI. Trimming removed 6 bases from V and 4 bases from J, with 13 bases in between. CDR3 in DNA: TGTGCCAGCAGATCAGGGTTGTCCGGAAACACCATATATTTT. The encoded protein is CASRSGLSGNTIYF.

The chain employs TRBV4-1 and TRBJ1-1; no clear D gene. The CDR3 runs 15 residues. In germline, CDR1 is MGHRA, CDR2 YSYEKL. V was shortened by 0 bases and J by 2 bases, with 10 bases between the two germline ends. The CDR3 region has the DNA TGCGCCAGCAGCCAAGATAATCGGGGAAACACTGAAGCTTTCTTT. Amino acid sequence: CASSQDNRGNTEAFF.

The chain combines TRBV5-4 with TRBJ1-1; TRBD1 matches 8 bases. CDR1 SGHNT and CDR2 YYREEE come from the germline V gene (reference sequence). The CDR3 runs to 14 residues. After removal of 4 bases from V and 9 bases from J, the junction contained 11 bases not matched to a gene. Here the CDR3 reads CASSPGQEVQKAFF. The CDR3 coding sequence is TGTGCCAGCAGCCCGGGACAGGAAGTCCAAAAAGCTTTCTTT.

This clone was seen a handful of times. This chain connects TRBV5-1 to TRBJ2-7; 9 bases fit TRBD1. The CDR3 consists of 15 residues. Germline CDR1 and CDR2: SGHRS and YFSETQ. The ends lost 4 bases at V and 7 bases at J; junction bases unmatched: 12. CDR3 amino acids: CASSPVGDRDTEQYV. CDR3 bases: TGCGCCAGCAGCCCGGTGGGGGACAGGGACACGGAGCAGTACGTC.

The chain is built from TRBV7-9 and TRBJ2-3, with a tentative D call TRBD2 (5 bases). V lost 2 bases and J 1 base, leaving 7 bases between the germline ends. This CDR3 has 14 amino acids. Germline V CDR1 and CDR2: SEHNR, FQNEAQ (reference sequence). The CDR3, as DNA: TGTGCCAGCAGCTTATGGCGGGGCACAGATACGCAGTATTTT. This codes for CASSLWRGTDTQYF.

This clone was found a few times. The chain recombines TRBV2 with TRBJ1-1; D gene uncertain. Trimming left V 8 bases short and J 6 bases short, with 7 bases between. This CDR3 is built from 10 residues. Per germline, CDR1 SNHLY and CDR2 FYNNEI. The CDR3 region has the DNA TGTGCCAGCGGGAGGTCTGAAGCTTTCTTT. It is translated as CASGRSEAFF. Full variable domain (rest looked up from reference TRBV2 and TRBJ1-1): EPEVTQTPSHQVTQMGQEVILRCVPISNHLYFYWYRQILGQKVEFLVSFYNNEISEKSEIFDDQFSVERPDGSNFTLKIRSTKLEDSAMYFCASGRSEAFFGQGTRLTVV.

This chain joins TRBV7-8 and TRBJ2-7; D possibly matches TRBD1 or TRBD2 (6 bases each). The V gene lost 4 bases and the J gene lost 5 bases, with 15 bases spanning the gap. The CDR3 has 14 amino acids. Looked up from germline, CDR1 is SGHVS and CDR2 is FQNEAQ. As DNA, the CDR3 is TGTGCCAGCAGCTGGACTACAGGGCTCAACGAGCAGTACTTC. Protein sequence: CASSWTTGLNEQYF.

The chain couples TRBV28 to TRBJ1-5, with a weak D call TRBD1 (5 bases). CDR1 is MDHEN and CDR2 is SYDVKM in the germline V gene. Trimming pared 4 bases from V and 7 bases from J, leaving 17 bases between. CDR3 size: 15 residues. In DNA form, the CDR3 reads TGTGCCAGCAGTTCATCGGGAGGGGAAAACCAGCCCCAGCATTTT. Amino acids: CASSSSGGENQPQHF. The full variable domain, its missing parts supplied by reference TRBV28 and TRBJ1-5, is DVKVTQSSRYLVKRTGEKVFLECVQDMDHENMFWYRQDPGLGLRLIYFSYDVKMKEKGDIPEGYSVSREKKERFSLILESASTNQTSMYLCASSSSGGENQPQHFGDGTRLSIL.

The count of this clone is one. The gene calls are TRBV28 and TRBJ2-5, with 8 bases lining up with TRBD1. V trimming: 5 bases; J trimming: 5 bases; junction bases outside the gene matches: 7. CDR1 and CDR2 (germline): MDHEN, SYDVKM. This CDR3 comprises 14 residues. The CDR3 spells CASSQGGQGETQYF. DNA for the CDR3: TGTGCCAGCAGTCAAGGTGGACAGGGTGAGACCCAGTACTTC.

The chain joins TRBV7-9 to TRBJ2-1; the match to TRBD2 covers 9 bases. Trimming cost V 5 bases and J 8 bases; bases outside gene matches: 7. In germline, CDR1 is SEHNR, CDR2 FQNEAQ (reference sequence). CDR3 length: 14 amino acids. This CDR3 reads CASSDGTSFDEQFF. In DNA, the CDR3 is TGTGCCAGCAGCGACGGGACTAGCTTCGATGAGCAGTTCTTC.

The chain recombines TRBV30 with TRBJ1-5; tentatively, D is TRBD1 (6 bases). Germline V gene sequence: CDR1 GTSNPN, CDR2 SVGIG (reference sequence). The CDR3 loop spans 15 amino acids. Trimming cost V 2 bases and J 8 bases, with 19 bases left between them. Here the CDR3 reads CAWSWGGATMEPQHF. Here the CDR3 DNA reads TGTGCCTGGAGTTGGGGGGGGGCTACCATGGAGCCCCAGCATTTT.

The rearrangement links TRBV6-5 to TRBJ1-2; D perhaps matches TRBD1 (6 bases). Trimming left V 6 bases short and J 0 bases short, with 14 bases between. Looked up from germline, CDR1 is MNHEY and CDR2 is SVGAGI. The CDR3 runs to 15 residues. The CDR3 bases are TGTGCCAGCAGGCCACCGGGACAAACTAACTATGGCTACACCTTC. This translates into CASRPPGQTNYGYTF.

The chain is built from TRBV2 and TRBJ2-2; perhaps TRBD2 as D (6 bases). Trimming pared 4 bases from V and 5 bases from J, leaving 17 bases between. Germline lookup yields CDR1 SNHLY and CDR2 FYNNEI. CDR3 length: 16 residues. The CDR3: CASSAGEALGTGELFF. CDR3 bases: TGTGCCAGCAGTGCGGGGGAAGCATTGGGGACCGGGGAGCTGTTTTTT.

The chain employs TRBV5-1 and TRBJ2-1; tentative D call: TRBD1 (5 bases). This CDR3 is built from 15 residues. CDR1 is SGHRS, CDR2 YFSETQ, per germline. Trimming took 4 bases from V and 10 from J, leaving 21 bases between them. The CDR3 loop reads CASSPPQGPTREQFF. The CDR3, as DNA: TGCGCCAGCAGCCCCCCTCAGGGCCCCACTCGGGAGCAGTTCTTC.

This clone appeared once. The J gene is TRBJ1-2, the V gene TRBV9; D remains ambiguous. V lost 4 bases and J 6 bases, leaving 19 bases between the germline ends. CDR1 SGDLS and CDR2 YYNGEE come from the germline V gene. This CDR3 region has 15 residues. Here the CDR3 DNA reads TGTGCCAGCAGCCTCATGGGGTACCAGGCAGATGGCTACACCTTC. This translates into CASSLMGYQADGYTF.

The gene calls are TRBV14 and TRBJ2-2; D might be TRBD2 (6 bases). The CDR3 loop spans 17 amino acids. V lost 1 base and J 0 bases, leaving 12 bases between the germline ends. Germline CDR1 and CDR2: SGHDN and FVKESK. The CDR3: CASSQVRGVANTGELFF. The CDR3 nucleotides are TGTGCCAGCAGCCAAGTCCGCGGGGTCGCGAACACCGGGGAGCTGTTTTTT.

The rearrangement uses TRBV7-3 and TRBJ1-1, with no clear D. The CDR3 sequence is 13 residues long. Germline CDR1 reads SGHTA; CDR2 reads FQGTGA. Trimming took off 6 bases at V and 2 bases at J, with 10 bases between the two ends. In nucleotides, the CDR3 is TGTGCCAGCAGTCCCACACCTAACACTGAAGCTTTCTTT. Protein: CASSPTPNTEAFF. The full variable domain, in which reference TRBV7-3 and TRBJ1-1 provide the parts outside the CDR3, is GAGVSQTPSNKVTEKGKYVELRCDPISGHTALYWYRQSLGQGPEFLIYFQGTGAADDSGLPNDRFFAVRPEGSVSTLKIQRTERGDSAVYLCASSPTPNTEAFFGQGTRLTVV.

The rearrangement uses TRBV10-3 and TRBJ1-5, with unresolved D. The CDR3 loop spans 15 amino acids. Trimming removed 0 bases at V and 3 bases at J, with 9 bases between. The germline gives CDR1 ENHRY, CDR2 SYGVKD. CDR3 sequence reads: CAISESPNTNQPQHF. The CDR3 DNA sequence: TGTGCCATCAGTGAGTCCCCGAATACCAATCAGCCCCAGCATTTT.

This clone was detected once. This rearrangement joins TRBV10-3 to TRBJ1-1; possible D gene TRBD1, 6 bases. V lost 4 bases to trimming and J lost 4 bases, with 25 bases between them. The CDR3 is 18 amino acids. Germline CDR1 ENHRY, CDR2 SYGVKD. This CDR3 is CAISVKTGLGGLGTEAFF. CDR3 coding DNA: TGTGCCATCAGTGTAAAAACAGGGCTGGGGGGACTCGGCACTGAAGCTTTCTTT.

This chain connects TRBV5-1 to TRBJ1-3; D is uncertain. Germline lookup yields CDR1 SGHRS and CDR2 YFSETQ. Between the trimmed V and J ends, which lost 0 bases and 4 bases, there was a span of 8 bases. The CDR3 runs 14 residues. The DNA of the CDR3 is TGCGCCAGCAGCTTGGACGCACAGGGAAACACCATATATTTT. Its translation: CASSLDAQGNTIYF.

The chain combines TRBV5-6 with TRBJ2-7; D unresolved. Per germline, CDR1 SGHDT and CDR2 YYEEEE. Trimming removed 4 bases at V and 0 bases at J, with 8 bases between. This CDR3 is 13 amino acids long. DNA for the CDR3: TGTGCCAGCAGCCTAGGAGTCTCCTACGAGCAGTACTTC. Protein product: CASSLGVSYEQYF.

The rearrangement joins TRBV4-1 to TRBJ1-4, with 9 bases identical to TRBD1. The CDR3 is 17 amino acids. CDR1 MGHRA and CDR2 YSYEKL come from the germline V gene. The junction had 6 bases not matched to a gene; V was cut back by 4 bases and J by 0 bases. For the CDR3, the DNA is TGCGCCAGCAGCCGGGGACAGGGAACAGCAACTAATGAAAAACTGTTTTTT. Its translation is CASSRGQGTATNEKLFF.

The CDR3 nucleotides are TGTGCCAGCAGCCCCATTAGGGTTTTTAACACTGAAGCTTTCTTT. Translation gives CASSPIRVFNTEAFF. The chain uses TRBV6-5 and TRBJ1-1; D is unclear. Germline V lookup: CDR1 MNHEY, CDR2 SVGAGI. The CDR3 runs to 15 residues. Trimming pared 6 bases from V and 2 bases from J, leaving 16 bases between.

This clone was counted a few times. The V call is TRBV6-6, the J call TRBJ1-6, with D maybe TRBD1 (6 bases). The CDR3 totals 13 residues. V lost 6 bases to trimming and J lost 11 bases, with 14 bases between them. Germline-derived CDR1 and CDR2 are MNHNY and SVGAGI (reference sequence). CDR3 protein: CASSVGQGPPLHF. The CDR3 bases are TGTGCCAGCAGCGTCGGCCAGGGGCCACCCCTCCACTTT.

The rearrangement links TRBV28 to TRBJ1-1; a weak D match, TRBD1 (5 bases). Germline CDR1 reads MDHEN; CDR2 reads SYDVKM. The CDR3 length is 15 residues. Trimming shortened V by 2 bases and J by 10 bases, and 20 bases separated the two germline ends. The CDR3 region is CASSLPQGRTGGAFF. The CDR3 nucleotides are TGTGCCAGCAGTTTACCTCAGGGTCGGACGGGGGGAGCTTTCTTT. Combining the CDR3 with reference TRBV28 and TRBJ1-1 gives the whole variable domain DVKVTQSSRYLVKRTGEKVFLECVQDMDHENMFWYRQDPGLGLRLIYFSYDVKMKEKGDIPEGYSVSREKKERFSLILESASTNQTSMYLCASSLPQGRTGGAFFGQGTRLTVV.

V and J are TRBV7-9 and TRBJ2-3; the D is unclear. CDR1 SEHNR and CDR2 FQNEAQ come from the germline V gene (reference sequence). The V and J ends lost 7 bases and 2 bases respectively, with 16 bases between them. This CDR3 has 15 residues. The CDR3 DNA follows: TGTGCCAGCATCGACAACGCCCTAAACACAGATACGCAGTATTTT. Protein sequence: CASIDNALNTDTQYF.

The chain carries TRBV7-3 and TRBJ1-5; no firm D call. With 3 bases removed from V and 5 bases from J, the gap between germline ends came to 8 bases. CDR3 length: 13 residues. Germline lookup yields CDR1 SGHTA and CDR2 FQGTGA. This CDR3 reads CASSFGPDQPQHF. The CDR3 region has the DNA TGTGCCAGCAGCTTTGGGCCAGATCAGCCCCAGCATTTT. Based on the CDR3 plus reference TRBV7-3 and TRBJ1-5, the full variable domain is GAGVSQTPSNKVTEKGKYVELRCDPISGHTALYWYRQSLGQGPEFLIYFQGTGAADDSGLPNDRFFAVRPEGSVSTLKIQRTERGDSAVYLCASSFGPDQPQHFGDGTRLSIL.

The table lists this clone with a count of one. The gene calls are TRBV18 and TRBJ1-1, with a possible D match to TRBD1 (5 bases). Looked up from germline, CDR1 is KGHSH and CDR2 is LQKENI. Trimming stripped 0 bases from V and 1 base from J, with 9 bases between. CDR3 length equals 15 residues. Here the CDR3 reads CASSPPGGPNTEAFF. In DNA form, the CDR3 reads TGTGCCAGCTCACCACCGGGGGGACCGAACACTGAAGCTTTCTTT.

This chain joins TRBV10-2 and TRBJ1-4; D remains unclear. The CDR3 is 15 residues long. In germline, CDR1 is WSHSY, CDR2 SAAADI. V dropped 6 bases and J dropped 0 bases, with 11 bases sitting between them. As DNA, the CDR3 is TGCGCCAGCAGAGACCTCCTTGCAACTAATGAAAAACTGTTTTTT. It is translated as CASRDLLATNEKLFF.

The gene calls are TRBV5-1 and TRBJ2-5; no clear D. CDR1 and CDR2 (germline): SGHRS, YFSETQ. The CDR3 sequence is 16 residues long. Between the trimmed V and J ends, which lost 1 base and 0 bases, there was a span of 13 bases. Written as DNA, the CDR3 is TGCGCCAGCAGCTTGAGGTTACCGCCCGACCAAGAGACCCAGTACTTC. Translation: CASSLRLPPDQETQYF. The full variable domain, with the rest looked up from reference TRBV5-1 and TRBJ2-5, is KAGVTQTPRYLIKTRGQQVTLSCSPISGHRSVSWYQQTPGQGLQFLFEYFSETQRNKGNFPGRFSGRQFSNSRSEMNVSTLELGDSALYLCASSLRLPPDQETQYFGPGTRLLVL.

V is TRBV5-1 and J is TRBJ2-3; D is unclear. The germline V gene encodes CDR1 SGHRS and CDR2 YFSETQ. V dropped 3 bases and J dropped 0 bases, with 8 bases sitting between them. The CDR3 runs to 14 residues. CDR3 in DNA: TGCGCCAGCAGCTCGAGCGCTAGCACAGATACGCAGTATTTT. Its protein product is CASSSSASTDTQYF. Full variable domain (missing parts from reference TRBV5-1 and TRBJ2-3): KAGVTQTPRYLIKTRGQQVTLSCSPISGHRSVSWYQQTPGQGLQFLFEYFSETQRNKGNFPGRFSGRQFSNSRSEMNVSTLELGDSALYLCASSSSASTDTQYFGPGTRLTVL.